One T cell receptor beta chain is described in this entry. Its antigen is not known. Described treatment: roughly ten-day PBMC culture with coronavirus spike peptide pools or control peptides (ViraFEST assay). Germline V CDR1 and CDR2: SNHLY, FYNNEI. The CDR3 is 14 amino acids. V lost 4 bases to trimming and J lost 4 bases, with 14 bases between them. This sample was included in a study of vaccination and CD4 T cells after COVID-19. Cultured CD4+ T-cell DNA underwent Oncomine TCR Beta short-read sequencing. TCRdb reanalysed the PCR reads using MiXCR and keeps one entry per CDR3 protein. The sample has under 25,000 distinct CDR3 sequences; about 64% are singletons.

Sequenced sample: CD4+ T cells from blood, cultured in vitro. This clonotype originated in a human donor who had recovered from COVID-19. The chain links TRBV2 to TRBJ2-7; D is possibly TRBD2 (6 bases). Written as DNA, the CDR3 is TGTGCCAGCAGTGGAGAAGCGGGCGGTTACGAGCAGTACTTC. Its protein product is CASSGEAGGYEQYF.